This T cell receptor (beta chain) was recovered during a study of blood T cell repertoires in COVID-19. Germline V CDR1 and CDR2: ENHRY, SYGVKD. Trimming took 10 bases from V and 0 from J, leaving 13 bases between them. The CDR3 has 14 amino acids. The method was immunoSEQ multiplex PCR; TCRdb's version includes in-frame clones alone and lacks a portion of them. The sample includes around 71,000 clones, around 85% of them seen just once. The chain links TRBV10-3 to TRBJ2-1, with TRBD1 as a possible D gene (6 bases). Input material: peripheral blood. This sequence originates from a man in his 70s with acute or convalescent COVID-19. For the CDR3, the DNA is TGTGCCACCCGACAGGAGAGCTCCTACAATGAGCAGTTCTTC. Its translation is CATRQESSYNEQFF.